Given below is one T cell receptor (beta chain) in context. What it recognizes is unknown. The immunoSEQ assay was version 4, run in survey mode. Some clones are missing from TCRdb's copy, which holds only in-frame ones; the method was immunoSEQ multiplex PCR. Of around 35,000 clones in the sample, approximately 86% were seen once. Nonspecific anti-CD3/anti-CD28 bead stimulation represents the broad CD4+ T cell repertoire. Sorting selected CD4+ T cells upregulating both CD40 ligand and CD69. The CDR3 contains 13 residues. Between the trimmed V and J ends, which lost 5 bases and 12 bases, there was a span of 17 bases. CDR1 MNHEY and CDR2 SVGAGI come from the germline V gene. The data originate from a study of persistence of HIV-infected CD4 T cells. The study, taken as a whole, reports: Antigen-responding cells were enriched for degenerate expanded CDR3beta sequences. The rare CMV-responding cells with HIV-1 proviruses were not separately TCR-sequenced.

Specimen: CD4+ T cells sorted from PBMCs after approximately 20-hour stimulation, collected from a patient who received antiretroviral therapy. This sequence originates from an adult man with HIV who was CMV-seropositive. The V gene is TRBV6-5, the J gene TRBJ1-3; D not resolved. CDR3 nucleotides: TGTGCCAGCAGTCTCTTCCCCCGGACCAGCATATATTTT. It yields the protein CASSLFPRTSIYF.